The 15 T cell receptor beta chains reported below all come from one sample, sequenced in a study of blood T cell repertoires in COVID-19. Assay: immunoSEQ multiplex PCR; the TCRdb copy retains only in-frame clones and omits some. Of tens of thousands of clones in the sample, about 85% were seen once. Input material: peripheral blood. Receptors were obtained from a human donor in a cohort sampled during active COVID-19.

V and J are TRBV28 and TRBJ1-3; weak D call: TRBD1 (5 bases). Trimming took 2 bases from V and 4 from J, leaving 21 bases between them. CDR3 length equals 18 residues. CDR1 is MDHEN, CDR2 SYDVKM, per germline. The chain's CDR3 is CASSLTPLGGDLGNTIYF. DNA of the CDR3: TGTGCCAGCAGTTTAACCCCCTTGGGGGGGGATCTGGGAAACACCATATATTTT.

This chain connects TRBV9 to TRBJ2-3, with 14 bases matching TRBD2. From germline, CDR1 is SGDLS and CDR2 YYNGEE. With V trimmed by 3 bases and J by 6 bases, 3 bases remained unmatched. The CDR3 length is 15 residues. CDR3 in amino acids: CASSGRTSGRDTQYF. The CDR3 nucleotides are TGTGCCAGCAGCGGACGGACTAGCGGGAGGGATACGCAGTATTTT. Drawing the rest from reference TRBV9 and TRBJ2-3, the complete variable domain is DSGVTQTPKHLITATGQRVTLRCSPRSGDLSVYWYQQSLDQGLQFLIQYYNGEERAKGNILERFSAQQFPDLHSELNLSSLELGDSALYFCASSGRTSGRDTQYFGPGTRLTVL.

The V call is TRBV28, the J call TRBJ2-7; D is perhaps TRBD2 (6 bases). From germline, CDR1 is MDHEN and CDR2 SYDVKM. The length of the CDR3 is 13 residues. The V end lost 3 bases, the J end lost 2 bases, and 8 bases lay between the germline ends. CDR3 in DNA: TGTGCCAGCAGTTTGTGGGGGGCCTACGAGCAGTACTTC. Its protein product is CASSLWGAYEQYF.

This chain joins TRBV3-1 (or the pseudogene TRBV3-2) and TRBJ2-7, with D possibly matching TRBD2 (5 bases). This CDR3 spans 14 amino acids. Trimming removed 1 base from V and 5 bases from J, with 12 bases in between. The V gene's germline CDR1 is LGHDT and CDR2 YNNKEL (reference sequence). CDR3 residues: CASSQVAPTDEQYF. The CDR3 DNA reads as TGTGCCAGCAGCCAAGTAGCGCCCACGGACGAGCAGTACTTC.

This rearrangement joins TRBV15 to TRBJ1-1; 9 bases agree with TRBD1. Germline-derived CDR1 and CDR2 are LNHNV and YYDKDF (reference sequence). V gave up 1 base and J gave up 1 base; unmatched junction bases: 4. The CDR3 has 16 amino acids. CDR3 nucleotide sequence: TGTGCCACCAGCAGAGGGACGGGACAGGGGAACACTGAAGCTTTCTTT. Translating it yields CATSRGTGQGNTEAFF.

The chain couples TRBV24-1 to TRBJ2-7; TRBD1 agrees at 7 bases. Losses at the gene ends were 12 bases for V and 2 bases for J; bases not matched to a gene: 6. CDR3 length: 12 residues. Per germline, CDR1 KGHDR and CDR2 SFDVKD. The CDR3 nucleotides read TGTGCCGTCGGACAGGCCCCCTACGAGCAGTACTTC. It codes for CAVGQAPYEQYF.

This clone was seen a handful of times. The chain couples TRBV5-1 to TRBJ2-5, with 7 bases identical to TRBD1. V shed 5 bases and J 1 base; nucleotides not matched to a gene: 8. The germline V gene encodes CDR1 SGHRS and CDR2 YFSETQ. This CDR3 contains 15 residues. The CDR3 coding sequence is TGCGCCAGCAGTTTTGAGGGGACAGCCCAAGAGACCCAGTACTTC. Amino acid sequence: CASSFEGTAQETQYF.

The V and J genes are TRBV7-9 and TRBJ2-1, with 12 bases lining up with TRBD2. CDR3 length: 18 residues. Germline V lookup: CDR1 SEHNR, CDR2 FQNEAQ (reference sequence). V lost 2 bases, J lost 5 bases, and 10 bases stayed unmatched. CDR3 in DNA: TGTGCCAGCAGCTTACCTTTTCGACTAGCGGGAGTGCACAATGAGCAGTTCTTC. Amino acid sequence: CASSLPFRLAGVHNEQFF.

This chain uses TRBV7-9 with TRBJ1-2; no clear D gene. V shed 3 bases and J shed 5 bases, with 10 bases lying between them. Looked up from germline, CDR1 is SEHNR and CDR2 is FQNEAQ (reference sequence). CDR3 size: 13 residues. Here the CDR3 DNA reads TGTGCCAGCAGCTTTACGTCCGAGTATGGCTACACCTTC. Amino acid sequence: CASSFTSEYGYTF.

This clone was recorded a few times. The chain combines TRBV11-2 with TRBJ2-6; D gene uncertain. This CDR3 is 14 amino acids long. Germline CDR1 and CDR2: SGHAT and FQNNGV. V was trimmed by 1 base and J by 1 base, leaving 2 bases between them. The CDR3 region is CASSLASGANVLTF. Here the CDR3 DNA reads TGTGCCAGCAGCTTAGCGTCTGGGGCCAACGTCCTGACTTTC.

The rearrangement joins TRBV19 to TRBJ2-5; D gene uncertain. The CDR3 has 13 amino acids. CDR1 is LNHDA and CDR2 is SQIVND in the germline V gene (reference sequence). The V gene lost 3 bases and the J gene lost 6 bases, with 11 bases spanning the gap. CDR3 loop: CASSMGQDKTQYF. CDR3 sequence (DNA): TGTGCCAGTAGTATGGGCCAGGATAAGACCCAGTACTTC.

The chain combines TRBV4-1 with TRBJ2-7; TRBD2 agrees at 7 bases. The J segment lost 2 bases and the V segment lost 3 bases, leaving 16 bases of the junction unmatched. The CDR3 extends over 18 amino acids. Germline V lookup: CDR1 MGHRA, CDR2 YSYEKL. The CDR3 region has the DNA TGCGCCAGCAGCCAGCCACCTCGTGCGGGAGCTAGCGCCTACGAGCAGTACTTC. Protein sequence: CASSQPPRAGASAYEQYF.

A single count supports this clone. The rearrangement links TRBV10-3 to TRBJ1-2; 9 bases map to TRBD1. The V gene end was trimmed by 4 bases and the J gene end by 2 bases; junction bases not matched to a gene: 14. The CDR3 runs to 18 residues. Germline V gives CDR1 ENHRY, CDR2 SYGVKD. CDR3 in DNA: TGTGCCATCAGTGGGACACAGGGGGCGCGAATCATCAACTATGGCTACACCTTC. It is translated as CAISGTQGARIINYGYTF.

The chain is built from TRBV7-9 and TRBJ2-3; 7 bases fit TRBD2. The CDR3 extends over 14 amino acids. V dropped 0 bases and J dropped 3; count of bases not matched to a gene: 0. Germline loops: CDR1 SEHNR, CDR2 FQNEAQ (reference sequence). CDR3 sequence (DNA): TGTGCCAGCAGCTTAGCTAGCGGGACAGATACGCAGTATTTT. This codes for CASSLASGTDTQYF. The full variable domain, with the rest looked up from reference TRBV7-9 and TRBJ2-3, is DTGVSQNPRHKITKRGQNVTFRCDPISEHNRLYWYRQTLGQGPEFLTYFQNEAQLEKSRLLSDRFSAERPKGSFSTLEIQRTEQGDSAMYLCASSLASGTDTQYFGPGTRLTVL.

This chain connects TRBV19 to TRBJ1-5; 7 bases match TRBD1. Germline-derived CDR1 and CDR2 are LNHDA and SQIVND (reference sequence). This CDR3 region has 17 residues. Losses at the gene ends were 4 bases for V and 0 bases for J; bases not matched to a gene: 9. The CDR3 reads CASSSWRDSLSNQPQHF. CDR3 DNA: TGTGCCAGTAGTAGCTGGCGGGACAGTCTTAGCAATCAGCCCCAGCATTTT.